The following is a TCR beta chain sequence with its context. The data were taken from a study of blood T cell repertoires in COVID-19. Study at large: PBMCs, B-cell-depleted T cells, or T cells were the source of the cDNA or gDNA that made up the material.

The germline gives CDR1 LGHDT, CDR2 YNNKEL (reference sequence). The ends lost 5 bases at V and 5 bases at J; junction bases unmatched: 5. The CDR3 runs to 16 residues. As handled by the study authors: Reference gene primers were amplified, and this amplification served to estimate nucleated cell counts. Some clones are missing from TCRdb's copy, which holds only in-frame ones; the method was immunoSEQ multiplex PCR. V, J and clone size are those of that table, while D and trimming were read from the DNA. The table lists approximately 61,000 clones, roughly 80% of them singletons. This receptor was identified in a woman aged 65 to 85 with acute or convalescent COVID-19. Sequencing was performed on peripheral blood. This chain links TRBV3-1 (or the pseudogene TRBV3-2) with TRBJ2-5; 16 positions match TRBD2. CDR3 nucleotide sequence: TGTGCCAGCAGCAAGGGACTAGCGGGGGGGCGGGAGACCCAGTACTTC. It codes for CASSKGLAGGRETQYF.